This T cell receptor beta chain stems from a study of T cell responses to AZD1222 COVID-19 vaccine. The V gene end was trimmed by 4 bases and the J gene end by 1 base; junction bases not matched to a gene: 13. CDR3 length equals 18 residues. Germline assignment: CDR1 SGHTS and CDR2 YDEGEE. A note on this clone: As yet, its antigen is unknown.

The repertoire was sequenced with immunoSEQ multiplex PCR; TCRdb's copy has only in-frame clones and lacks some. This table holds 150,000 or so clones, 89% found once. Study-wide findings and caveats: Repertoires were sampled only after the peak T cell response. Just a handful of AZD1222 recipients tested seropositive at baseline. Nearly half of spike-specific TCRs reportedly target unmutated variant regions.

Source: peripheral blood, taken on day 0 of AZD1222 vaccination. The chain joins TRBV5-8 to TRBJ1-4; 7 nucleotides match TRBD1. This receptor was taken from an adult in good health. The CDR3 nucleotides are TGTGCCAGCAGCCGACAGGGCTCGGGCCTGGGAACTAATGAAAAACTGTTTTTT. Encoded protein: CASSRQGSGLGTNEKLFF.